The 21 T cell receptor beta chains below all came from one sample that was sequenced in a study of OX40 agonist ivuxolimab in advanced cancers. The data were produced by immunoSEQ multiplex PCR, yet TCRdb's version contains in-frame clones alone and is incomplete. The table lists 7,500 to 9,500 clones, roughly 68% of them singletons. The sequencing used CD4+ or CD8+ T cells sorted from blood, collected in a trial of the OX40 agonist ivuxolimab. These receptors came from an adult with an advanced solid tumor such as melanoma, head and neck, liver or kidney cancer.

The chain joins TRBV5-5 to TRBJ2-1; D is possibly TRBD2 (6 bases). This CDR3 contains 13 residues. V was shortened by 4 bases and J by 6 bases, with 11 bases between the two germline ends. Germline V CDR1 and CDR2: SGHKS, YYEKEE (reference sequence). For the CDR3, the DNA is TGTGCCAGCAGCGTAGCGACTAGCAATGAGCAGTTCTTC. Protein: CASSVATSNEQFF.

This clone has just a few counts. The chain links TRBV4-1 to TRBJ1-5; TRBD1 might be the D (6 bases). Trimming left V 2 bases short and J 1 base short, with 9 bases between. The germline V gene has CDR1 MGHRA and CDR2 YSYEKL. This CDR3 is 15 amino acids long. The CDR3 is CASSQKTGSNQPQHF. DNA of the CDR3: TGCGCCAGCAGCCAAAAAACAGGGAGCAATCAGCCCCAGCATTTT.

The chain couples TRBV7-9 to TRBJ2-2; tentatively, D is TRBD2 (5 bases). The CDR3 contains 14 residues. Trimming removed 5 bases from V and 8 bases from J, with 15 bases in between. CDR1 and CDR2 from the germline V gene are SEHNR and FQNEAQ (reference sequence). DNA of the CDR3: TGTGCCAGCAGCACCACCGAGGGCGCGGGGGAGCTGTTTTTT. Residues: CASSTTEGAGELFF.

V is TRBV21-1 and J is TRBJ2-2; TRBD2, the table's D call, lacks a check against the DNA. TRBV21-1 is a documented pseudogene. This CDR3 comprises 13 residues. CDR3: CAGRVPFTGELFF. Written as DNA, the CDR3 is TGTGCCGGGAGGGTGCCCTTCACGGGGGAGCTGTTTTTT.

The rearrangement joins TRBV28 to TRBJ1-5; D perhaps matches TRBD1 (5 bases). This CDR3 region has 15 residues. Trimming removed 3 bases from V and 2 bases from J, with 11 bases in between. Germline V gives CDR1 MDHEN, CDR2 SYDVKM. The CDR3 nucleotides are TGTGCCAGCAGTTTGGGGCGAGGAGGCAATCAGCCCCAGCATTTT. Translated: CASSLGRGGNQPQHF.

The J gene is TRBJ2-2, the V gene TRBV13, with D tentatively TRBD2 (5 bases). CDR3 length: 13 residues. Trimming cost V 10 bases and J 3 bases, with 12 bases left between them. The V gene's germline CDR1 is PRHDT and CDR2 FYEKMQ (reference sequence). CDR3 residues: CATGVKHTGELFF. CDR3 DNA: TGTGCCACCGGGGTCAAACACACCGGGGAGCTGTTTTTT.

A few counts support this clone. The chain is built from TRBV30 and TRBJ2-2; D is possibly TRBD1 (6 bases). The V gene's germline CDR1 is GTSNPN and CDR2 SVGIG (reference sequence). This CDR3 has 16 amino acids. Trimming cost V 2 bases and J 6 bases, with 19 bases left between them. The CDR3 bases are TGTGCCTGGAGTCCCCCTGGTAACGACAGGCCCGGGGAGCTGTTTTTT. Its protein product is CAWSPPGNDRPGELFF.

The chain combines TRBV5-5 with TRBJ1-2, with D perhaps TRBD1 (6 bases). The CDR3 sequence is 14 residues long. Germline V CDR1 and CDR2: SGHKS, YYEKEE (reference sequence). The V and J ends lost 2 bases and 3 bases respectively, with 11 bases between them. CDR3 sequence reads: CASSFGGADYGYTF. CDR3 nucleotides: TGTGCCAGCAGCTTCGGGGGCGCTGACTATGGCTACACCTTC. Full variable domain (remainder filled in from reference TRBV5-5 and TRBJ1-2): DAGVTQSPTHLIKTRGQQVTLRCSPISGHKSVSWYQQVLGQGPQFIFQYYEKEERGRGNFPDRFSARQFPNYSSELNVNALLLGDSALYLCASSFGGADYGYTFGSGTRLTVV.

This chain links TRBV11-2 with TRBJ2-7; 9 bases fit TRBD1. CDR3 size: 12 residues. Trimming took 11 bases from V and 6 from J; bases not matched to a gene: 8. CDR1 and CDR2 (germline): SGHAT, FQNNGV. CDR3 residues: CAGGTGSVEQYF. CDR3 bases: TGTGCCGGGGGGACAGGGTCGGTCGAGCAGTACTTC.

This clone appeared once. The chain carries TRBV27 and TRBJ2-2; either TRBD1 or TRBD2 may fit D (6 bases each). CDR3 length equals 15 residues. With 1 base removed from V and 6 bases from J, the gap between germline ends came to 12 bases. Germline assignment: CDR1 MNHEY and CDR2 SMNVEV (reference sequence). The CDR3 region is CASSLFAGEAGELFF. The CDR3 bases are TGTGCCAGCAGTTTATTTGCAGGGGAGGCCGGGGAGCTGTTTTTT.

This rearrangement joins TRBV30 to TRBJ1-1, with D hard to call. Germline loops: CDR1 GTSNPN, CDR2 SVGIG (reference sequence). With 3 bases removed from V and 2 bases from J, the gap between germline ends came to 10 bases. This CDR3 region has 13 residues. The CDR3 DNA follows: TGTGCCTGGAGGACGCAGGCTAACACTGAAGCTTTCTTT. Amino acid sequence: CAWRTQANTEAFF.

This clone showed up just once. The chain combines TRBV6-5 with TRBJ1-1, with D unresolved. Trimming took off 2 bases at V and 0 bases at J, with 10 bases between the two ends. The CDR3 length is 15 residues. Per the germline V gene, CDR1 is MNHEY and CDR2 is SVGAGI. Written as DNA, the CDR3 is TGTGCCAGCAGTTACCTAGACATCATGAACACTGAAGCTTTCTTT. This sequence encodes CASSYLDIMNTEAFF.

The chain is built from TRBV6-5 and TRBJ2-3; D could derive from TRBD1 or TRBD2 (5 bases each). V was cut by 0 bases and J by 6 bases, with 13 bases left in between. The CDR3 length is 15 residues. CDR1 and CDR2 from the germline V gene are MNHEY and SVGAGI. The CDR3 region has the DNA TGTGCCAGCAGTTACTCGGTATATGGGACGGATACGCAGTATTTT. Translated, it gives CASSYSVYGTDTQYF.

The chain recombines TRBV11-2 with TRBJ1-2; 8 bases match TRBD1. Germline CDR1 reads SGHAT; CDR2 reads FQNNGV. This CDR3 contains 16 residues. J was trimmed by 3 bases and V by 5 bases; bases with no gene match: 11. CDR3 nucleotides: TGTGCCAGCAGCCTTAACCCAGCAGGGGGCTACTATGGCTACACCTTC. It translates to CASSLNPAGGYYGYTF. Complete variable domain (other parts from reference TRBV11-2 and TRBJ1-2): EAGVAQSPRYKIIEKRQSVAFWCNPISGHATLYWYQQILGQGPKLLIQFQNNGVVDDSQLPKDRFSAERLKGVDSTLKIQPAKLEDSAVYLCASSLNPAGGYYGYTFGSGTRLTVV.

This chain links TRBV4-1 with TRBJ1-1; D is ambiguous. CDR1 is MGHRA, CDR2 YSYEKL, per germline. The V end lost 2 bases, the J end lost 1 base, and 8 bases lay between the germline ends. This CDR3 has 14 amino acids. CDR3 nucleotide sequence: TGCGCCAGCAGCCAACAGGCGCCGAACACTGAAGCTTTCTTT. Protein sequence: CASSQQAPNTEAFF.

The genes are TRBV4-1 and TRBJ2-1; D is unresolved. The CDR3 contains 14 residues. Germline lookup yields CDR1 MGHRA and CDR2 YSYEKL. Deletions cut 0 bases from V and 10 bases from J, with 13 bases between. In nucleotides, the CDR3 is TGCGCCAGCAGCCAAGATCCAAACGGAGTCGAGCAGTTCTTC. Its translation is CASSQDPNGVEQFF.

This clone was counted between two and nine times. J is TRBJ2-7 and V is TRBV30, with 7 bases lining up with TRBD1. Looked up from germline, CDR1 is GTSNPN and CDR2 is SVGIG (reference sequence). J gave up 1 base and V 5 bases, and 5 bases lay outside the gene matches. CDR3 length equals 13 residues. The CDR3 is CAWEGTESYEQYF. The CDR3 bases are TGTGCCTGGGAAGGGACAGAATCCTACGAGCAGTACTTC.

This clone was picked up one time. The chain joins TRBV7-7 to TRBJ2-1, with D perhaps matching TRBD1 (6 bases). The ends were cut back, 4 bases at V and 6 bases at J, with 19 bases in the middle. Germline lookup yields CDR1 SSHAT and CDR2 FNYEAQ (reference sequence). The CDR3 extends over 16 amino acids. CDR3 nucleotides: TGTGCCAGCAGCTCCACCGGGACATCAATCCCCAATGAGCAGTTCTTC. Protein product: CASSSTGTSIPNEQFF.

In its sample, this clone was seen a few times. V gene TRBV6-1 combines with J gene TRBJ2-5; 10 nucleotides line up with TRBD2. This CDR3 has 15 amino acids. Germline V CDR1 and CDR2: MNHNS, SASEGT. Trimming took 2 bases from V and 4 from J; bases not matched to a gene: 4. The CDR3 nucleotides are TGTGCCAGCAGTGAAAAAGCGGGAGGGCCAGAGACCCAGTACTTC. Translated: CASSEKAGGPETQYF.

The V and J genes are TRBV27 and TRBJ2-1; tentative D call: TRBD2 (5 bases). The V and J ends lost 8 bases and 4 bases respectively, with 12 bases between them. Germline loops: CDR1 MNHEY, CDR2 SMNVEV (reference sequence). The CDR3 loop spans 13 amino acids. The CDR3 is CASSGLLYNEQFF. As DNA, the CDR3 is TGTGCCAGCTCTGGACTTCTATACAATGAGCAGTTCTTC.

The chain couples TRBV6-1 to TRBJ1-3; TRBD1 agrees at 7 bases. Losses at the gene ends were 0 bases for V and 0 bases for J; bases not matched to a gene: 2. CDR3 size: 16 residues. The V gene's germline CDR1 is MNHNS and CDR2 SASEGT. The chain's CDR3 is CASSEAGGSSGNTIYF. CDR3 sequence (DNA): TGTGCCAGCAGTGAAGCAGGGGGCAGCTCTGGAAACACCATATATTTT.